This is a list of T cell receptor beta chains from one sample in a study of PD-L1 blockade in urothelial cancer. The protocol was immunoSEQ multiplex PCR, while the TCRdb copy is restricted to in-frame clones and leaves out a portion. The sample shows tens of thousands of clones, 80% to 90% of them seen only once. This material consisted of PBMCs, taken around atezolizumab (anti-PD-L1) treatment. The receptor set was obtained from a man between 60 and 70 years old with urothelial cancer. The conserved cysteine and the conserved F or W are not part of the CDR3 here.

V gene	J gene	CDR3 protein
TRBV5-1	TRBJ2-7	ASSLDGASGSEQY
TRBV5-6	TRBJ1-2	ASSLQGSQSYGYT
TRBV7-9	TRBJ2-7	ASSLGAEQY
TRBV27	TRBJ1-5	ASTLEAQH
TRBV30	TRBJ2-3	AWTHLRADTQY
TRBV28	TRBJ1-1	ASSPTRSEAF
TRBV5-1	TRBJ1-1	ASSLQGAGTEAF
TRBV5-1	TRBJ1-4	ASSLGRRVGEKLF
TRBV7-8	TRBJ2-6	ASSLRSVRGDGANVLT
TRBV10-3	TRBJ2-3	AINSKDRGTSGAVTDTQY
TRBV6-5	TRBJ1-6	ASLGQGNSPLH
TRBV29-1	TRBJ2-1	SVDAARGYNEQF
TRBV6-1	TRBJ1-5	ASSRGSLGAQH